The next 30 T cell receptor beta chains were all read from a single sample in a study of OX40 agonist ivuxolimab in advanced cancers. TCRdb's copy holds only in-frame clones and misses some; the assay was immunoSEQ multiplex PCR. The sample shows about 100,000 clones, 91% of them seen only once. The sequenced sample was CD4+ or CD8+ T cells sorted from blood, obtained in a trial of the OX40 agonist ivuxolimab. The receptor source for this set is an adult with an advanced solid tumor such as melanoma, head and neck, liver or kidney cancer.

The V call is TRBV7-3, the J call TRBJ2-3; no clear D. V lost 1 base, J lost 7 bases, and 6 bases lay in between. Germline V lookup: CDR1 SGHTA, CDR2 FQGTGA. This CDR3 is 12 amino acids long. The CDR3 DNA reads TGTGCCAGCAGCTTAAGTCCAAATACGCAGTATTTT. This codes for CASSLSPNTQYF. The full variable domain, with the rest looked up from reference TRBV7-3 and TRBJ2-3, is GAGVSQTPSNKVTEKGKYVELRCDPISGHTALYWYRQSLGQGPEFLIYFQGTGAADDSGLPNDRFFAVRPEGSVSTLKIQRTERGDSAVYLCASSLSPNTQYFGPGTRLTVL.

This rearrangement joins TRBV18 to TRBJ1-4; D is ambiguous. The V end lost 1 base, the J end lost 2 bases, and 11 bases lay between the germline ends. The CDR3 spans 16 residues. The germline gives CDR1 KGHSH, CDR2 LQKENI. The CDR3: CASSPRAESTNEKLFF. The CDR3 DNA follows: TGTGCCAGCTCACCACGAGCGGAGTCGACTAATGAAAAACTGTTTTTT.

V usage is TRBV11-2 and J usage is TRBJ2-1, with TRBD1 as a possible D gene (5 bases). Trimming left V 4 bases short and J 4 bases short, with 8 bases between. The CDR3 spans 13 residues. The V gene's germline CDR1 is SGHAT and CDR2 FQNNGV. CDR3 sequence reads: CASSSRQYNEQFF. Here the CDR3 DNA reads TGTGCCAGCAGCTCGAGACAGTACAATGAGCAGTTCTTC.

The chain employs TRBV27 and TRBJ1-1; TRBD1 is a possible D gene (6 bases). Germline CDR1 and CDR2: MNHEY and SMNVEV (reference sequence). The germline V and J ends were trimmed by 1 base and 5 bases, with 8 bases remaining between them. The length of the CDR3 is 13 residues. CDR3 sequence: CASSLWGATEAFF. CDR3 nucleotides: TGTGCCAGCAGTTTATGGGGGGCTACTGAAGCTTTCTTT.

This chain uses TRBV7-2 with TRBJ1-1; D not resolved. The germline gives CDR1 SGHTA, CDR2 FQGNSA. Trimming took 4 bases from V and 6 from J, leaving 15 bases between them. The CDR3 runs to 14 residues. The CDR3 bases are TGTGCCAGCAGCTCAGGACTCATCGGGCCTGAAGCTTTCTTT. Amino acids: CASSSGLIGPEAFF.

The chain's CDR3 is CASSLDTSTDTQYF. The CDR3 bases are TGTGCCAGCAGCTTAGATACCAGCACAGATACGCAGTATTTT. The chain recombines TRBV11-3 with TRBJ2-3; D is unresolved. There are 14 residues in the CDR3. V lost 0 bases, J lost 0 bases, and 4 bases lay in between. Germline CDR1 is SGHNT and CDR2 is YENEEA. The full variable domain, rest sourced from reference TRBV11-3 and TRBJ2-3, is EAGVVQSPRYKIIEKKQPVAFWCNPISGHNTLYWYLQNLGQGPELLIRYENEEAVDDSQLPKDRFSAERLKGVDSTLKIQPAELGDSAVYLCASSLDTSTDTQYFGPGTRLTVL.

The CDR3 reads CASSLGLAENIQYF. CDR3 sequence (DNA): TGTGCCAGCAGCTTAGGATTAGCGGAAAACATTCAGTACTTC. The chain has TRBV7-8 and TRBJ2-4; possibly TRBD2 for D (6 bases). CDR3 length equals 14 residues. Trimming stripped 1 base from V and 5 bases from J, with 9 bases between. Germline CDR1 SGHVS, CDR2 FQNEAQ.

This chain connects TRBV7-9 to TRBJ1-4; D unclear. The CDR3 consists of 15 residues. V dropped 1 base and J dropped 0 bases, with 6 bases sitting between them. Germline V gives CDR1 SEHNR, CDR2 FQNEAQ (reference sequence). The chain's CDR3 is CASSLVAATNEKLFF. The CDR3 DNA follows: TGTGCCAGCAGCTTAGTCGCGGCAACTAATGAAAAACTGTTTTTT. The full variable domain, rest sourced from reference TRBV7-9 and TRBJ1-4, is DTGVSQNPRHKITKRGQNVTFRCDPISEHNRLYWYRQTLGQGPEFLTYFQNEAQLEKSRLLSDRFSAERPKGSFSTLEIQRTEQGDSAMYLCASSLVAATNEKLFFGSGTQLSVL.

CDR3 sequence: CASTGLAGGERQFF. CDR3 bases: TGTGCCAGCACCGGACTAGCGGGAGGGGAGAGGCAGTTCTTC. The chain joins TRBV2 to TRBJ2-1, with 15 bases that match TRBD2. In germline, CDR1 is SNHLY, CDR2 FYNNEI. The CDR3 is made up of 14 amino acids. J was trimmed by 12 bases and V by 7 bases; bases with no gene match: 7.

The J gene is TRBJ2-1, the V gene TRBV4-1; 7 bases agree with TRBD1. J lost 2 bases, V lost 3 bases, and 7 bases had no gene match. The germline V gene has CDR1 MGHRA and CDR2 YSYEKL. The CDR3 runs 16 residues. The DNA for the CDR3 is TGCGCCAGCAGCCAGTACAGGGGCCGGGCCTACAATGAGCAGTTCTTC. Protein sequence: CASSQYRGRAYNEQFF.

The table lists this clone with a few counts. The genes are TRBV30 and TRBJ2-2; D remains ambiguous. There are 11 residues in the CDR3. Deletions cut 5 bases from V and 7 bases from J, with 8 bases between. Germline V gives CDR1 GTSNPN, CDR2 SVGIG (reference sequence). The CDR3 DNA sequence: TGTGCCTGGGGCTGGGGCGGGGAGCTGTTTTTT. Protein product: CAWGWGGELFF.

The J gene is TRBJ2-2, the V gene TRBV4-1, with D tentatively TRBD2 (5 bases). The CDR3 has 16 residues. The ends were cut back, 4 bases at V and 4 bases at J, with 16 bases in the middle. Germline CDR1 is MGHRA and CDR2 is YSYEKL. The CDR3 loop is CASSRPGRDATGELFF. The CDR3 coding sequence is TGCGCCAGCAGCCGCCCCGGTCGGGATGCCACCGGGGAGCTGTTTTTT.

The CDR3 DNA reads as TGTGCCATCACCGGGACAGGGTTTAGCACTGAAGCTTTCTTT. This sequence encodes CAITGTGFSTEAFF. The V gene is TRBV10-3, the J gene TRBJ1-1; 9 bases match TRBD1. V lost 7 bases to trimming and J lost 4 bases; unmatched junction nucleotides: 7. Germline loops: CDR1 ENHRY, CDR2 SYGVKD. The CDR3 length is 14 residues.

The chain joins TRBV19 to TRBJ1-4, with TRBD1 identical over 10 bases. V trimming: 4 bases; J trimming: 12 bases; junction bases outside the gene matches: 8. Looked up from germline, CDR1 is LNHDA and CDR2 is SQIVND (reference sequence). The CDR3 has 14 residues. CDR3 bases: TGTGCCAGTAGTACCCGGGACAGGGGATTTGAACTGTTTTTT. Translated, it gives CASSTRDRGFELFF.

This clone was seen once. V is TRBV11-3 and J is TRBJ2-2, with 14 bases matching TRBD2. Per germline, CDR1 SGHNT and CDR2 YENEEA. The CDR3 runs 18 residues. With 5 bases clipped from V and 3 bases from J, the junction kept 8 bases outside the gene matches. CDR3 sequence: CASSQGLAGVGDTGELFF. The DNA for the CDR3 is TGTGCCAGCAGCCAGGGACTAGCGGGAGTTGGTGACACCGGGGAGCTGTTTTTT.

This clone was observed once. The genes are TRBV7-2 and TRBJ1-1; D possibly corresponds to TRBD1 (5 bases). CDR3 size: 14 residues. Germline assignment: CDR1 SGHTA and CDR2 FQGNSA. V lost 9 bases and J lost 5, with 19 bases in between. This chain's CDR3 is CASLRRGGSTEAFF. DNA for the CDR3: TGTGCCAGTTTAAGGAGGGGAGGATCGACTGAAGCTTTCTTT.

The V gene is TRBV7-2, the J gene TRBJ2-7, with TRBD2 identical over 12 bases. This CDR3 contains 15 residues. V was pared by 1 base and J by 10 bases, with 8 bases of the junction left unmatched. The germline V gene encodes CDR1 SGHTA and CDR2 FQGNSA. The CDR3 nucleotides are TGTGCCAGCAGCTTAGGGACTAGCGGGAATCTACCCCAGTACTTC. Translated, it gives CASSLGTSGNLPQYF.

The CDR3 DNA reads TGTGCCAGAGCTAACTTGGGACAAAGGTATCAGCCCCAGCATTTT. Translated, it gives CARANLGQRYQPQHF. This chain links TRBV21-1 with TRBJ1-5; the table's D gene call, TRBD1, was not cross checked with the DNA. TRBV21-1 is shown as a pseudogene. The CDR3 covers 15 residues.

CDR3 in DNA: TGTGCCAGCGGCTCGACCCTCGGCGCTGAAGCTTTCTTT. Residues: CASGSTLGAEAFF. The chain is built from TRBV5-4 and TRBJ1-1; D gene uncertain. The CDR3 covers 13 residues. The germline V gene encodes CDR1 SGHNT and CDR2 YYREEE (reference sequence). V shed 7 bases and J shed 6 bases, with 16 bases lying between them.

J is TRBJ1-6 and V is TRBV27, with D tentatively TRBD1 (6 bases). V lost 6 bases and J 7 bases, leaving 19 bases between the germline ends. CDR1 is MNHEY, CDR2 SMNVEV, per germline (reference sequence). The length of the CDR3 is 16 residues. The chain's CDR3 is CASRPLAGARNSPLHF. DNA of the CDR3: TGTGCCAGCAGACCCTTAGCGGGGGCGCGGAATTCACCCCTCCACTTT.

The rearrangement uses TRBV9 and TRBJ2-1, with 9 bases identical to TRBD2. V gave up 0 bases and J gave up 4 bases; unmatched junction bases: 2. Germline lookup yields CDR1 SGDLS and CDR2 YYNGEE. The CDR3 length is 15 residues. CDR3: CASSVGAGGYNEQFF. In nucleotides, the CDR3 is TGTGCCAGCAGCGTAGGGGCGGGAGGGTACAATGAGCAGTTCTTC.

The CDR3 coding sequence is TGTGCCAGCAGCCTAACCGCCCGCAGGGGGGAAAAACTGTTTTTT. Translation: CASSLTARRGEKLFF. V usage is TRBV7-9 and J usage is TRBJ1-4, with 7 bases lining up with TRBD1. Germline trimming cut 5 bases from V and 8 bases from J; bases unmatched to any gene: 11. Germline CDR1 is SEHNR and CDR2 is FQNEAQ (reference sequence). The CDR3 is made up of 15 amino acids.

V gene TRBV5-8 combines with J gene TRBJ1-5, with D possibly matching TRBD1 (5 bases). The CDR3 contains 15 residues. Germline V gene lookup returns CDR1 SGHTS and CDR2 YDEGEE. The germline V and J ends were trimmed by 7 bases and 0 bases, with 14 bases remaining between them. The CDR3 nucleotides read TGTGCCAGCGCGCAAGGGGATTCTAGCAATCAGCCCCAGCATTTT. Protein: CASAQGDSSNQPQHF.

This chain joins TRBV28 and TRBJ1-5; the match to TRBD1 covers 7 bases. Germline CDR1 and CDR2: MDHEN and SYDVKM. The CDR3 sequence is 15 residues long. Trimming removed 6 bases from V and 3 bases from J; junction bases left unmatched: 8. For the CDR3, the DNA is TGTGCCAGCAGAACACGGGACAGCGACAATCAGCCCCAGCATTTT. Its translation is CASRTRDSDNQPQHF.

The chain couples TRBV18 to TRBJ1-2; the D gene is possibly TRBD1 (6 bases). Germline CDR1 and CDR2: KGHSH and LQKENI. Between the trimmed V and J ends, which lost 2 bases and 8 bases, there was a span of 12 bases. The CDR3 length is 13 residues. CDR3 DNA: TGTGCCAGCTCACCAGTCGACAGGACCGGCTACACCTTC. It encodes CASSPVDRTGYTF.

This clone has a single count. The V and J genes are TRBV4-1 and TRBJ2-7; 11 bases agree with TRBD2. Germline CDR1 and CDR2: MGHRA and YSYEKL. The V and J ends lost 1 base and 0 bases, in that order; junction bases with no gene match: 2. There are 16 residues in the CDR3. In nucleotides, the CDR3 is TGCGCCAGCAGCCAAGGACTAGCGGGAAACTCCTACGAGCAGTACTTC. Translated: CASSQGLAGNSYEQYF.

This clone appeared once. The J gene is TRBJ1-5, the V gene TRBV5-6; 9 nucleotides line up with TRBD1. The CDR3 is made up of 18 amino acids. The germline V gene has CDR1 SGHDT and CDR2 YYEEEE. The trim removed 4 bases at V and 2 bases at J, leaving 13 bases unmatched. The CDR3 here is CASSIGTGRGWGNQPQHF. The CDR3 DNA follows: TGTGCCAGCAGCATTGGGACAGGGAGGGGATGGGGCAATCAGCCCCAGCATTTT.

The chain recombines TRBV6-6 with TRBJ2-7; 11 nucleotides line up with TRBD1. CDR1 MNHNY and CDR2 SVGAGI come from the germline V gene (reference sequence). The ends lost 5 bases at V and 4 bases at J; junction bases unmatched: 4. The CDR3 is 14 amino acids. The CDR3 loop is CASSGQGALYEQYF. The CDR3 DNA reads as TGTGCCAGCAGTGGACAGGGGGCGCTTTACGAGCAGTACTTC.

The rearrangement links TRBV7-2 to TRBJ2-1; possibly TRBD2 for D (6 bases). The CDR3 runs to 13 residues. The germline CDR1 and CDR2 sequences are SGHTA and FQGNSA. V lost 7 bases and J 3 bases, leaving 10 bases between the germline ends. CDR3 sequence (DNA): TGTGCCAGCAAGGGGAGGAGCTACAATGAGCAGTTCTTC. This gives the protein CASKGRSYNEQFF.

This chain joins TRBV19 and TRBJ2-5; D might be TRBD2 (6 bases). Germline V gives CDR1 LNHDA, CDR2 SQIVND (reference sequence). This CDR3 region has 12 residues. V lost 6 bases to trimming and J lost 5 bases, with 10 bases between them. In DNA form, the CDR3 reads TGTGCCAGTAGACAAGCGGGTGAGACCCAGTACTTC. Protein sequence: CASRQAGETQYF.